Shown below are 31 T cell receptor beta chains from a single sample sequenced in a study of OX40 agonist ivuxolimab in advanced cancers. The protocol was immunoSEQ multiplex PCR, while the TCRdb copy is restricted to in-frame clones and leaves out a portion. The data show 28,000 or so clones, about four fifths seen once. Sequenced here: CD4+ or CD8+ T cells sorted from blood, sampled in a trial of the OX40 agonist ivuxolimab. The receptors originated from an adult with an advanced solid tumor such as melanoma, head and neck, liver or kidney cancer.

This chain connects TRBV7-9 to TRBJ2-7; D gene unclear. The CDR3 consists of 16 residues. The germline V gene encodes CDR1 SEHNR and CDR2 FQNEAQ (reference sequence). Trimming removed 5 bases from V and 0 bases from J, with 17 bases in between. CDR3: CASSPPPPGNSYEQYF. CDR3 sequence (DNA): TGTGCCAGCAGCCCCCCTCCACCAGGCAACTCCTACGAGCAGTACTTC.

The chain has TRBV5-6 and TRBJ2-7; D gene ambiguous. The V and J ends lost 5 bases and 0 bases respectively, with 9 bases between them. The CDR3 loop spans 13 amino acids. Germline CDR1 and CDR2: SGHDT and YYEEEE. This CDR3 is CASRHVGSYEQYF. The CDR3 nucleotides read TGTGCCAGCAGGCACGTCGGCTCCTACGAGCAGTACTTC.

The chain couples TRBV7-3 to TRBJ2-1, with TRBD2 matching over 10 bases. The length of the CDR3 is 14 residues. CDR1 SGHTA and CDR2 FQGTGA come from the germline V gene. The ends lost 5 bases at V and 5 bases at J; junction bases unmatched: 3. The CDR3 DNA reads TGTGCCAGCAGCATAGCGGGAGGAAACAATGAGCAGTTCTTC. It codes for CASSIAGGNNEQFF.

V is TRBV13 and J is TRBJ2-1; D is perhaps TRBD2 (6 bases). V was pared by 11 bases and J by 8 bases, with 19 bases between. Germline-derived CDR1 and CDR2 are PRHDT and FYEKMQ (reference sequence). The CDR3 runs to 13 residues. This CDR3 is CAVDGVRRDEQFF. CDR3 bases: TGTGCCGTAGACGGTGTCCGGAGGGATGAGCAGTTCTTC. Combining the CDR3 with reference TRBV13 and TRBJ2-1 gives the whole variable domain AAGVIQSPRHLIKEKRETATLKCYPIPRHDTVYWYQQGPGQDPQFLISFYEKMQSDKGSIPDRFSAQQFSDYHSELNMSSLELGDSALYFCAVDGVRRDEQFFGPGTRLTVL.

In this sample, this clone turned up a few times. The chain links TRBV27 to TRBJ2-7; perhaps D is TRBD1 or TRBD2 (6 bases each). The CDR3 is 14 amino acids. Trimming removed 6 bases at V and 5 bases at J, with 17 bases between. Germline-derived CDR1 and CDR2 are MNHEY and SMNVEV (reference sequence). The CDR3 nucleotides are TGTGCCAGCAGGGGGGCGGGGTTCTTCGACGAGCAGTACTTC. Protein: CASRGAGFFDEQYF.

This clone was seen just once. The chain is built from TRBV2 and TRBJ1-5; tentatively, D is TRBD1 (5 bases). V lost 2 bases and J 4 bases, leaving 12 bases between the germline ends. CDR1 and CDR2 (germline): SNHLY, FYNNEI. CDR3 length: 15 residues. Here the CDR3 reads CASSESFRQNQPQHF. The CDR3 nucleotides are TGTGCCAGCAGTGAATCCTTTCGACAGAATCAGCCCCAGCATTTT.

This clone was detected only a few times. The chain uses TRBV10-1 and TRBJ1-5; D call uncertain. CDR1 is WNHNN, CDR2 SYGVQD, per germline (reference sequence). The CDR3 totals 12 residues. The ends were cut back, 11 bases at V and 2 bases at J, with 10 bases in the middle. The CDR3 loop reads CASSEGNQPQHF. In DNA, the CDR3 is TGCGCCTCCTCCGAGGGCAATCAGCCCCAGCATTTT.

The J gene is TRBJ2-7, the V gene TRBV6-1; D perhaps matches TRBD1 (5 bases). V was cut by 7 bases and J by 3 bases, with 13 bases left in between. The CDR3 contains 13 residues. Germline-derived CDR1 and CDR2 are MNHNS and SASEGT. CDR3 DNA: TGTGCCAGCACCCCCAGGCAGGGCTACGAGCAGTACTTC. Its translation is CASTPRQGYEQYF.

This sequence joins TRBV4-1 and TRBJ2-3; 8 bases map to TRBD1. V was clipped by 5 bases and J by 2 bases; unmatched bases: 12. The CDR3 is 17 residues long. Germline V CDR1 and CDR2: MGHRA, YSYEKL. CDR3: CASSTNPDRGTTDTQYF. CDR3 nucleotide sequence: TGCGCCAGCAGCACTAATCCTGACAGGGGTACCACAGATACGCAGTATTTT.

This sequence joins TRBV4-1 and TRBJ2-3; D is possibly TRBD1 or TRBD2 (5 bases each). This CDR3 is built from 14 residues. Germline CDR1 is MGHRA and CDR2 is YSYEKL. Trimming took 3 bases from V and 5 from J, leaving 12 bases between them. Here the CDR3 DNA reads TGCGCCAGCAGCCACAATCTGGGGGAAGATACGCAGTATTTT. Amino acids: CASSHNLGEDTQYF.

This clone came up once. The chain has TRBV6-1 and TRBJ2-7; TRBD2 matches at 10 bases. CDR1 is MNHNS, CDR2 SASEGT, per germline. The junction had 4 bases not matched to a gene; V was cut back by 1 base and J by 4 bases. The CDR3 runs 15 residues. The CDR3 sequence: CASSEDSGGVYEQYF. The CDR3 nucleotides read TGTGCCAGCAGTGAAGACAGCGGGGGGGTATACGAGCAGTACTTC.

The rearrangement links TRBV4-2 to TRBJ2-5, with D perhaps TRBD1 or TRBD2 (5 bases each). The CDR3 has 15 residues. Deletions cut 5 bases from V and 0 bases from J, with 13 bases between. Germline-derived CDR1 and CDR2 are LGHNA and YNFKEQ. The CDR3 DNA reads TGTGCCAGCAGCACCTATCGGGACGACCAAGAGACCCAGTACTTC. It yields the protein CASSTYRDDQETQYF.

The chain's CDR3 is CASSLVGESDTGELFF. CDR3 nucleotide sequence: TGTGCCAGCAGTTTGGTGGGGGAGTCGGACACCGGGGAGCTGTTTTTT. This sequence joins TRBV28 and TRBJ2-2; D may be TRBD1 or TRBD2 (5 bases each). The length of the CDR3 is 16 residues. From germline, CDR1 is MDHEN and CDR2 SYDVKM. The V end lost 3 bases, the J end lost 3 bases, and 14 bases lay between the germline ends.

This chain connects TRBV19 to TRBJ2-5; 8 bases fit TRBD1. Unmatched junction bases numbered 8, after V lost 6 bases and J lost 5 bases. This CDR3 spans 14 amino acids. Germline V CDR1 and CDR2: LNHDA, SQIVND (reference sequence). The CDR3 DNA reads TGTGCCAGTAGAGAGACAGGGGTCGGGGAGACCCAGTACTTC. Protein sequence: CASRETGVGETQYF.

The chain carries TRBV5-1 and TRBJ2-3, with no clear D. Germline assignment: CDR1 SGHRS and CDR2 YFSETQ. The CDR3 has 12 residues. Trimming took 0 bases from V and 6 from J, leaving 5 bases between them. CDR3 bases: TGCGCCAGCAGCTTGGCCCCGGATACGCAGTATTTT. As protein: CASSLAPDTQYF.

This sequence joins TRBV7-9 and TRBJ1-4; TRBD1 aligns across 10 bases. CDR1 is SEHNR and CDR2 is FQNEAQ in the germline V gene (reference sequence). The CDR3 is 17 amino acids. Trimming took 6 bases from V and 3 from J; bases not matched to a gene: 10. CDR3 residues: CASSWGTGVPSNEKLFF. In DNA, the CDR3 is TGTGCCAGCAGTTGGGGGACAGGGGTTCCCTCTAATGAAAAACTGTTTTTT.

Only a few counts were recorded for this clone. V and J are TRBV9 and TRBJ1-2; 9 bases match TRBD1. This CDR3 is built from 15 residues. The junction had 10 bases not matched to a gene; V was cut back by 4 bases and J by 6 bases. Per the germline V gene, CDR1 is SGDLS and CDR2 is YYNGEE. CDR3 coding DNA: TGTGCCAGCAGCTCACGACAGGGGGATGTGAATGGCTACACCTTC. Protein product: CASSSRQGDVNGYTF.

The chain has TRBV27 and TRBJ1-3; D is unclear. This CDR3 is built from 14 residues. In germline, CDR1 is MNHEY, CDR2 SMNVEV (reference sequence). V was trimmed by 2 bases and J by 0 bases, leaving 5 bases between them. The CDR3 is CASSLGVSGNTIYF. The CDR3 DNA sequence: TGTGCCAGCAGTTTAGGGGTCTCTGGAAACACCATATATTTT.

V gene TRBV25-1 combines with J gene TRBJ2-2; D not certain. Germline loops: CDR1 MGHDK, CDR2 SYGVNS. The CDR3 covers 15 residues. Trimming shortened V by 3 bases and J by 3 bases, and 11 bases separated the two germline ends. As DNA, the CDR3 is TGTGCCAGCAGTGACACCGCCTTGGACACCGGGGAGCTGTTTTTT. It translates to CASSDTALDTGELFF.

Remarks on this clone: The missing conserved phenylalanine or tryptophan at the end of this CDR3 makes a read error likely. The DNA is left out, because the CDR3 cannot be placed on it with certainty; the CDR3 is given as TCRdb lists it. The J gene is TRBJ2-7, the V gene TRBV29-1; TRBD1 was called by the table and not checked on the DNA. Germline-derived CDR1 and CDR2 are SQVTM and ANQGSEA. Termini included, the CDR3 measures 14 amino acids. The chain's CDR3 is CSAPAGQLKEDPSL.

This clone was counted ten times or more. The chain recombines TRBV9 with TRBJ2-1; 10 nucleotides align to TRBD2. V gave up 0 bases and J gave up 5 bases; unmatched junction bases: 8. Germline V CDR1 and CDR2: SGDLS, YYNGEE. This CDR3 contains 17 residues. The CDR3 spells CASSVGRLAGVHNEQFF. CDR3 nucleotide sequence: TGTGCCAGCAGCGTAGGGCGTCTAGCGGGAGTCCACAATGAGCAGTTCTTC.

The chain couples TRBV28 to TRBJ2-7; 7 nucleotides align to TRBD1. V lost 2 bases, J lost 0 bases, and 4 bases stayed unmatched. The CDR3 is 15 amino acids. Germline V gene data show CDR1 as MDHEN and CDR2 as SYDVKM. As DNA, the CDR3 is TGTGCCAGCAGTTTAACAGGGGCCCCCTCCTACGAGCAGTACTTC. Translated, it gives CASSLTGAPSYEQYF.

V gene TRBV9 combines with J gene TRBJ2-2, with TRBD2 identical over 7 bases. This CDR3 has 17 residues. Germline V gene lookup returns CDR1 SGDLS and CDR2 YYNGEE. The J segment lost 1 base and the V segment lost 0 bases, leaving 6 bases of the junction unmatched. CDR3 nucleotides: TGTGCCAGCAGCGTAGCCTTGGCTAGCGGGAACACCGGGGAGCTGTTTTTT. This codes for CASSVALASGNTGELFF.

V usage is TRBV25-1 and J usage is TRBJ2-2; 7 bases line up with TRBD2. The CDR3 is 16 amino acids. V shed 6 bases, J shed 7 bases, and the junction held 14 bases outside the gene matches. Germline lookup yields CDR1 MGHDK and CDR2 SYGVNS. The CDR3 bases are TGTGCCAGCAGCGTTCTCTGGGAGGGCCCGGTCGGGGAGCTGTTTTTT. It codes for CASSVLWEGPVGELFF.

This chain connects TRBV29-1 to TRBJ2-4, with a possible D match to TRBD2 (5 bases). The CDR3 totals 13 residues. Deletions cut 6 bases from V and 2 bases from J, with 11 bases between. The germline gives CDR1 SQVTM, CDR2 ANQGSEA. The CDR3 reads CSVIDGTKNIQYF. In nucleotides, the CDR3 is TGCAGCGTGATTGACGGGACCAAAAACATTCAGTACTTC.

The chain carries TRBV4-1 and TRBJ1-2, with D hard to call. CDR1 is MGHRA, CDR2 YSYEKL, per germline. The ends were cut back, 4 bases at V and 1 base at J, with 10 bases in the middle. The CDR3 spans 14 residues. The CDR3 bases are TGCGCCAGCAGCCCCCATACAGATAACTATGGCTACACCTTC. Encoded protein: CASSPHTDNYGYTF.

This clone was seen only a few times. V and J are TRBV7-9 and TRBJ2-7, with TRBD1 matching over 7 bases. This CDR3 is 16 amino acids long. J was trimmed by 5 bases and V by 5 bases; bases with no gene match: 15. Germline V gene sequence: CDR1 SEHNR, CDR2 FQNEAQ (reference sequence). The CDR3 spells CASSDSGRRGGHEQYF. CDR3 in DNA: TGTGCCAGCAGCGACTCGGGACGGAGAGGGGGCCACGAGCAGTACTTC.

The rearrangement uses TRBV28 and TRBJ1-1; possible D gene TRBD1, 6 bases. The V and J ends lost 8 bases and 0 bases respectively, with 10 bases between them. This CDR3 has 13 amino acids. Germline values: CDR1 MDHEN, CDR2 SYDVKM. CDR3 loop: CASSGQMNTEAFF. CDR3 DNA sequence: TGTGCCAGCTCGGGACAAATGAACACTGAAGCTTTCTTT.

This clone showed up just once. CDR3 protein: CASSKAGQTYSNQPQHF. In nucleotides, the CDR3 is TGTGCCAGCAGCAAGGCGGGACAGACCTATAGCAATCAGCCCCAGCATTTT. The rearrangement links TRBV21-1 to TRBJ1-5; the D segment call TRBD1 is taken from the table without a DNA check. TRBV21-1 is a recognized pseudogene. The CDR3 covers 17 residues.

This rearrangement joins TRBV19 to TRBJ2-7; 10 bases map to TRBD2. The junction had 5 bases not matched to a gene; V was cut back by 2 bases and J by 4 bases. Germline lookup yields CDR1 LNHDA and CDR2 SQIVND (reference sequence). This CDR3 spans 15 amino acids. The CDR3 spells CASSIQLAGQYEQYF. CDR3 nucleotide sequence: TGTGCCAGTAGTATACAACTAGCGGGACAATACGAGCAGTACTTC.

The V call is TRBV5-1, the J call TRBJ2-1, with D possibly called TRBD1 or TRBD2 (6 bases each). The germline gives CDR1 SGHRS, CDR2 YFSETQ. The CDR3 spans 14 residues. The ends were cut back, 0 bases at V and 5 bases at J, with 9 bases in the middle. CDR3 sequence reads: CASSLDRGDNEQFF. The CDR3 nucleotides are TGCGCCAGCAGCTTGGATAGGGGGGACAATGAGCAGTTCTTC.